This T cell receptor (beta chain) was identified during a study of T cell repertoires in cytomegalovirus infection. This CDR3 has 15 amino acids. Germline V gene lookup returns CDR1 MDHEN and CDR2 SYDVKM. V was pared by 5 bases and J by 2 bases, with 10 bases between. TCRdb called the reads again in MiXCR, with one record for every CDR3 protein. The data contain some 150,000 distinct CDR3 sequences, 23% of them singletons. At least ten counts were recorded for this clonotype. The sequencing sample was made of PBMCs. The chain is built from TRBV28 and TRBJ2-6, with D hard to call. This TCR was sampled from a human donor in good health (CMV status not recorded). Some clones in this sample may be carry-over from other donors' samples. This chain's CDR3 is CASSPGATGANVLTF. In DNA, the CDR3 is TGTGCCAGCAGTCCTGGAGCCACTGGGGCCAACGTCCTGACTTTC.